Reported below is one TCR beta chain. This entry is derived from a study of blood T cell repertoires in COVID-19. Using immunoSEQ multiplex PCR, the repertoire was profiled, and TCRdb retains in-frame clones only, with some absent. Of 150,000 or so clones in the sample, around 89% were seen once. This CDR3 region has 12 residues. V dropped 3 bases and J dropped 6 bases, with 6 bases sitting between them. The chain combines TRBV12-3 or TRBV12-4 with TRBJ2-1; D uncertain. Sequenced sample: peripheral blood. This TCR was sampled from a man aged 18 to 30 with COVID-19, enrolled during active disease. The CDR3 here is CASSFPSNEQFF. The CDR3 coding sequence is TGTGCCAGCAGTTTTCCGAGCAATGAGCAGTTCTTC.